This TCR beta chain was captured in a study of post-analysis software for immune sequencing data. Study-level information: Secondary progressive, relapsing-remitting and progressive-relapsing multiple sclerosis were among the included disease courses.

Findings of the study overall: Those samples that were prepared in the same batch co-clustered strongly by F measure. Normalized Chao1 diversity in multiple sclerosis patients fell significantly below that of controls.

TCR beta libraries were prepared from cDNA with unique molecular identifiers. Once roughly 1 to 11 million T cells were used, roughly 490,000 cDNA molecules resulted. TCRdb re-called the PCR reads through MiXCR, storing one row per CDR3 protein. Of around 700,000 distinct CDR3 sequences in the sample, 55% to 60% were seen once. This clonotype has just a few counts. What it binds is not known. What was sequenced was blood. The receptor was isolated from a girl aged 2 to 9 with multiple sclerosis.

The CDR3 region has the DNA TGTGCCAGCAGCGTTACTCAGAACACTGAAGCTTTCTTT. Residues: CASSVTQNTEAFF. This chain joins TRBV7-3 and TRBJ1-1; D not resolved. Germline CDR1 and CDR2: SGHTA and FQGTGA. V lost 5 bases, J lost 1 base, and 8 bases lay in between. The CDR3 has 13 amino acids.